Listed here are 22 T cell receptor beta chains from one sample, sequenced in a study of T cell clonality in common variable immunodeficiency. TCRdb keeps only in-frame clones here, not all; method: immunoSEQ multiplex PCR. The profile covers some 53,000 clones, none occurring a single time. The sequenced sample was peripheral blood mononuclear cells. These receptors all stem from a person between 18 and 75 years old in good health.

This clone was observed at least ten times. Read sequence stops 3 residues before the CDR3 end, and the germline J gene provides the missing end. This chain links TRBV6-1 with TRBJ1-5, with a tentative D call TRBD1 (5 bases). This CDR3 has 14 residues. V was cut by 4 bases and J by 6 bases, with 13 bases left in between. CDR1 and CDR2 from the germline V gene are MNHNS and SASEGT. The covered CDR3 bases are TGTGCCAGCAGTGGGGGGTCGGGGGTTCAGCCC. Translated, it gives CASSGGSGVQP. The whole CDR3 is CASSGGSGVQPQHF.

This clone was recorded many times. The read gets to within 3 residues of the CDR3 end, and the germline J gene fills in the rest. This sequence joins TRBV30 and TRBJ2-2, with a possible D match to TRBD1 (5 bases). CDR1 is GTSNPN, CDR2 SVGIG, per germline (reference sequence). With 0 bases removed from V and 3 bases from J, the gap between germline ends came to 14 bases. The CDR3 sequence is 16 residues long. CDR3 DNA, as far as it was read: TGTGCCTGGAGTGTACAGGCCAGGGCGGACACCGGGGAG. Protein sequence: CAWSVQARADTGE. The whole CDR3 region reads CAWSVQARADTGELFF. The full variable domain, rest sourced from reference TRBV30 and TRBJ2-2, is SQTIHQWPATLVQPVGSPLSLECTVEGTSNPNLYWYRQAAGRGLQLLFYSVGIGQISSEVPQNLSASRPQDRQFILSSKKLLLSDSGFYLCAWSVQARADTGELFFGEGSRLTVL.

Of note for this clone: The read ends 3 residues early relative to the CDR3; the germline J gene fills the gap. The V and J genes are TRBV30 and TRBJ2-1, with 14 bases matching TRBD2. With V trimmed by 0 bases and J by 2 bases, 6 bases remained unmatched. The germline V gene encodes CDR1 GTSNPN and CDR2 SVGIG (reference sequence). The CDR3 runs to 18 residues. The CDR3 sequence is CAWSVRRLAGGPYNEQFF. Incomplete CDR3 DNA: TGTGCCTGGAGTGTACGAAGACTAGCGGGAGGGCCCTACAATGAG. The complete variable domain, with remaining parts taken from reference TRBV30 and TRBJ2-1, reads SQTIHQWPATLVQPVGSPLSLECTVEGTSNPNLYWYRQAAGRGLQLLFYSVGIGQISSEVPQNLSASRPQDRQFILSSKKLLLSDSGFYLCAWSVRRLAGGPYNEQFFGPGTRLTVL.

This clone was detected ten times or more. The read halts 3 residues ahead of the CDR3 end, with the missing end drawn from the germline J gene. The rearrangement uses TRBV27 and TRBJ2-7; 7 bases are shared with TRBD2. The CDR3 length is 14 residues. The V gene's germline CDR1 is MNHEY and CDR2 SMNVEV (reference sequence). Germline trimming cut 4 bases from V and 4 bases from J; bases unmatched to any gene: 7. The CDR3 spells CASSYGGGTYEQYF. The CDR3 DNA, read in part, is TGTGCCAGCAGTTATGGGGGAGGGACTTACGAG.

This clone was observed at least ten times. The read halts 3 residues ahead of the CDR3 end, with the missing end drawn from the germline J gene. The chain combines TRBV19 with TRBJ1-1; 8 nucleotides line up with TRBD1. V trimming: 3 bases; J trimming: 6 bases; junction bases outside the gene matches: 9. The CDR3 loop spans 15 amino acids. Germline CDR1 LNHDA, CDR2 SQIVND (reference sequence). CDR3 protein: CASSINRGATAEAFF. CDR3 DNA, as far as it was read: TGTGCCAGTAGTATTAACAGGGGGGCGACCGCTGAA.

This clone was recorded at least ten times. At one boundary the junction diverges from the germline segment, which might be a read error. Read sequence stops 3 residues before the CDR3 end, and the germline J gene provides the missing end. V is TRBV4-2 and J is TRBJ2-7, with a possible D match to TRBD1 (6 bases). Germline values: CDR1 LGHNA, CDR2 YNFKEQ. This CDR3 is 16 amino acids long. The covered CDR3 bases are TGCGCCAGCAGCCAAGGGGGAACAGGGATTGAGTACGAG. Translated, it gives CASSQGGTGIEYE. The full CDR3 reads CASSQGGTGIEYEQYF.

This clone was detected many times. The CDR3 is cut off 3 residues early in the read; its end comes from the germline J gene. V usage is TRBV29-1 and J usage is TRBJ2-7; possible D gene TRBD2, 5 bases. CDR3 length: 13 amino acids. V was pared by 5 bases and J by 4 bases, with 15 bases between. Looked up from germline, CDR1 is SQVTM and CDR2 is ANQGSEA. The CDR3 bases that were read are TGCAGCGTTCCAGGCGGGCCAACTTACGAG. As protein: CSVPGGPTYE. The full CDR3 sequence reads CSVPGGPTYEQYF.

This clone was seen at least ten times. The CDR3 extends 3 residues past the end of the read, so its final part is completed from the germline J gene. The genes are TRBV18 and TRBJ2-7, with TRBD2 identical over 11 bases. Germline V gene lookup returns CDR1 KGHSH and CDR2 LQKENI. J gave up 2 bases and V 3 bases, and 3 bases lay outside the gene matches. The CDR3 is made up of 15 amino acids. Partial CDR3 DNA: TGTGCCAGCTCACCCGGGACTAGCGGAACCTACGAG. This codes for CASSPGTSGTYE. The whole CDR3 sequence is CASSPGTSGTYEQYF.

This clone was recorded many times. The CDR3 end falls 3 residues outside the read, so it is completed with the germline J gene. J is TRBJ1-4 and V is TRBV6-2 or TRBV6-3; 7 positions match TRBD1. Germline trimming cut 6 bases from V and 8 bases from J; bases unmatched to any gene: 3. The CDR3 spans 12 residues. Germline V CDR1 and CDR2: MNHEY, SVGEGT. Partial CDR3 DNA: TGTGCCAGCAGGACAGGGATAGAAAAA. The encoded protein is CASRTGIEK. The CDR3 reads in full as CASRTGIEKLFF.

In regard to this clone: The read is 3 residues too short to cover the CDR3 end, so that end is filled in from the germline J gene. This chain uses TRBV7-3 with TRBJ1-3; possible D gene TRBD1, 5 bases. Germline V gene data show CDR1 as SGHTA and CDR2 as FQGTGA. V lost 0 bases, J lost 2 bases, and 11 bases lay in between. The CDR3 consists of 16 residues. CDR3 region: CASSLTSGYAGNTIYF. The CDR3 DNA, read in part, is TGTGCCAGCAGCTTAACCTCAGGGTATGCTGGAAACACC.

With respect to this clone: The likely explanation is a read error, given a far larger clone one base away. The CDR3 end lies 3 residues beyond the end of the read and is filled in from the germline J gene. This chain joins TRBV6-2 or TRBV6-3 and TRBJ2-7; D might be TRBD2 (5 bases). CDR3 length: 15 amino acids. Germline V gene sequence: CDR1 MNHEY, CDR2 SVGEGT. The V end was cut by 8 bases, the J end by 2 bases, with 19 bases between. CDR3 DNA (partial): TGTGCCAGCGGCCCAGAGGGTATGATGACCTACGAG. Its translation is CASGPEGMMTYE. The full CDR3 sequence reads CASGPEGMMTYEQYF.

This clone came up many times. The sequenced fragment ends 3 residues before the CDR3 boundary, so the rest is inferred from the germline J gene. The V gene is TRBV19, the J gene TRBJ2-2; D may be TRBD2 (6 bases). CDR1 LNHDA and CDR2 SQIVND come from the germline V gene (reference sequence). The CDR3 runs to 17 residues. V shed 5 bases and J shed 1 base, with 17 bases lying between them. CDR3 sequence reads: CASSPSWGSGNTGELFF. The sequenced CDR3 bases are TGTGCCAGTAGTCCCTCTTGGGGTAGCGGGAACACCGGGGAG. Based on the CDR3 plus reference TRBV19 and TRBJ2-2, the full variable domain is DGGITQSPKYLFRKEGQNVTLSCEQNLNHDAMYWYRQDPGQGLRLIYYSQIVNDFQKGDIAEGYSVSREKKESFPLTVTSAQKNPTAFYLCASSPSWGSGNTGELFFGEGSRLTVL.

The sample holds a few counts of this clone. Read data end 3 residues before the CDR3 end; the end is taken from the germline J gene. V and J are TRBV7-9 and TRBJ1-2; D is perhaps TRBD1 (5 bases). CDR3 length: 11 amino acids. In germline, CDR1 is SEHNR, CDR2 FQNEAQ (reference sequence). The CDR3 bases that were read are TGTGCCAGCAGCCTGACAGATACC. Protein product: CASSLTDT. The entire CDR3 is CASSLTDTYTF.

This clone was recorded many times. The read gets to within 3 residues of the CDR3 end, and the germline J gene fills in the rest. The chain joins TRBV20-1 to TRBJ2-7; TRBD2 aligns across 9 bases. V gave up 3 bases and J gave up 0 bases; unmatched junction bases: 6. Germline CDR1 is DFQATT and CDR2 is SNEGSKA (reference sequence). This CDR3 contains 15 residues. The CDR3 protein is CSARPTSGLSYEQYF. The part of the CDR3 DNA that was read is TGCAGTGCTAGGCCGACTAGCGGACTCTCCTACGAG.

This clone occurred a few times. The missing CDR3 end, 3 residues past where the read stops, is filled in from the germline J gene. The genes are TRBV7-9 and TRBJ1-1, with D tentatively TRBD1 (5 bases). Looked up from germline, CDR1 is SEHNR and CDR2 is FQNEAQ (reference sequence). This CDR3 has 14 residues. The covered CDR3 bases are TGTGCCAGCAGCTTACCGGGGGAGTGGTACGAG. Translation: CASSLPGEWYE. The entire CDR3 reads CASSLPGEWYEAFF.

In its sample, this clone was seen a few times. The read ends 3 residues early relative to the CDR3; the germline J gene fills the gap. The chain recombines TRBV29-1 with TRBJ2-7; tentatively, D is TRBD2 (6 bases). CDR3 length: 12 residues. Germline assignment: CDR1 SQVTM and CDR2 ANQGSEA. V lost 7 bases and J 4 bases, leaving 14 bases between the germline ends. CDR3 sequence: CSAGTAIYEQYF. Partial CDR3 DNA: TGCAGCGCCGGGACTGCCATTTACGAG.

This clone was recorded a few times. The DNA read from the CDR3 is TGTGCCAGCAGCTTTCCGAGCGGGAGGAGT. As protein: CASSFPSGRS. The full CDR3 protein is CASSFPSGRSQYF. This chain joins TRBV5-6 and TRBJ2-4; 9 positions agree with TRBD2. The CDR3 extends 3 residues past the end of the read, so its final part is completed from the germline J gene. The CDR3 runs to 13 residues. CDR1 is SGHDT and CDR2 is YYEEEE in the germline V gene.

This clone appeared a few times. The read stops 3 residues short of the end of the CDR3; the missing end is completed from the germline J gene. V is TRBV18 and J is TRBJ2-1; 8 positions match TRBD1. The CDR3 consists of 15 residues. V was pared by 3 bases and J by 4 bases, with 5 bases of the junction left unmatched. Germline CDR1 is KGHSH and CDR2 is LQKENI. The CDR3 sequence: CASSPSGGAYNEQFF. CDR3 DNA (partial): TGTGCCAGCTCACCGTCAGGGGGCGCTTACAATGAG.

This clone came up many times. The read stops 3 residues short of the end of the CDR3; the missing end is completed from the germline J gene. The rearrangement links TRBV4-2 to TRBJ1-1; D not certain. This CDR3 is 16 amino acids long. Per the germline V gene, CDR1 is LGHNA and CDR2 is YNFKEQ. The V end lost 2 bases, the J end lost 3 bases, and 16 bases lay between the germline ends. Partial CDR3 DNA: TGTGCCAGCAGCCAATCTACTCTCCTCCCTTACACTGAA. Residues: CASSQSTLLPYTE. The CDR3 in its entirety is CASSQSTLLPYTEAFF.

In regard to this clone: The read halts 3 residues ahead of the CDR3 end, with the missing end drawn from the germline J gene. The chain couples TRBV11-2 to TRBJ1-4, with 7 bases lining up with TRBD1. Trimming took 5 bases from V and 7 from J; bases not matched to a gene: 10. CDR3 length: 15 amino acids. The germline V gene encodes CDR1 SGHAT and CDR2 FQNNGV. The CDR3 bases that were read are TGTGCCAGCAGCACCTTTGGGGGACAGACTGAAAAA. Protein product: CASSTFGGQTEK. The CDR3 in its entirety is CASSTFGGQTEKLFF.

CDR3 residues: CASSIPAGLGEKLFF. The part of the CDR3 DNA that was read is TGTGCCAGTAGTATACCCGCAGGGCTGGGTGAAAAG. V gene TRBV19 combines with J gene TRBJ2-2; tentatively, D is TRBD1 (5 bases). Sequencing ends 3 residues short of the CDR3 end; the germline J gene provides the rest. The CDR3 has 15 amino acids. Germline V CDR1 and CDR2: LNHDA, SQIVND (reference sequence).

This clone showed up many times. From the germline J gene comes the end of the CDR3, since the read stops 3 residues before it. This chain links TRBV2 with TRBJ2-1; 11 nucleotides align to TRBD2. The V gene end was trimmed by 7 bases and the J gene end by 6 bases; junction bases not matched to a gene: 2. CDR1 and CDR2 from the germline V gene are SNHLY and FYNNEI. This CDR3 comprises 13 residues. The covered CDR3 bases are TGTGCCAGCACGGGACTAGCGGCCAATGAG. It codes for CASTGLAANE. The whole CDR3 reads CASTGLAANEQFF.